The 24 T cell receptor beta chains listed next were all sequenced from one sample in a study of T cells in women clearing cervical HPV infection. TCRdb's copy holds only in-frame clones and misses some; the assay was immunoSEQ multiplex PCR. The sample includes 23,000 or so clones. The specimen sequenced was blood buffy coat. The receptors come from a woman aged 18 to 75 with a cervical HPV16 infection that either progressed to CIN3+ or cleared (not recorded which).

As for this clone: The CDR3 end lies 3 residues beyond the end of the read and is filled in from the germline J gene. The chain combines TRBV30 with TRBJ1-1; TRBD1 agrees at 10 bases. The CDR3 consists of 12 residues. Germline trimming cut 7 bases from V and 5 bases from J; bases unmatched to any gene: 4. Germline CDR1 GTSNPN, CDR2 SVGIG (reference sequence). This chain's CDR3 is CAYRDRGTEAFF. Partial CDR3 DNA: TGTGCCTACCGGGACAGGGGTACTGAA.

A note on this clone: Coverage ceases 3 residues before the CDR3 finishes, and the germline J gene fills in the end. V usage is TRBV6-2 or TRBV6-3 and J usage is TRBJ1-5; D is uncertain. This CDR3 spans 17 amino acids. The germline V and J ends were trimmed by 4 bases and 0 bases, with 16 bases remaining between them. CDR1 is MNHEY and CDR2 is SVGEGT in the germline V gene. The CDR3 bases that were read are TGTGCCAGCAGTTTTAGGCCCGCAGACTATAGCAATCAGCCC. Protein product: CASSFRPADYSNQP. The entire CDR3 protein reads CASSFRPADYSNQPQHF.

The sequenced CDR3 bases are TGTGCCAGCAGTGAAATAAGGTCTAGCGGGACTTCCACCGGGGAG. Translating gives CASSEIRSSGTSTGE. The whole CDR3 sequence reads CASSEIRSSGTSTGELFF. This chain links TRBV2 with TRBJ2-2, with TRBD2 matching over 9 bases. Read sequence stops 3 residues before the CDR3 end, and the germline J gene provides the missing end. This CDR3 spans 18 amino acids. J lost 4 bases, V lost 2 bases, and 11 bases had no gene match. Germline values: CDR1 SNHLY, CDR2 FYNNEI.

Of note for this clone: Sequencing ends 3 residues short of the CDR3 end; the germline J gene provides the rest. The chain uses TRBV5-6 and TRBJ1-1, with 8 nucleotides matching TRBD1. The V segment lost 4 bases and the J segment 4 bases; nucleotides outside the gene matches: 9. Germline V lookup: CDR1 SGHDT, CDR2 YYEEEE. The CDR3 loop spans 15 amino acids. The sequenced part of the CDR3 DNA is TGTGCCAGCAGCCGAATTATGACAGGGGTCACTGAA. Translation gives CASSRIMTGVTE. The full CDR3 is CASSRIMTGVTEAFF.

A note on this clone: The read falls 3 residues short of the CDR3 end, and the missing part is taken from the germline J gene. This chain connects TRBV14 to TRBJ1-1; D is perhaps TRBD1 (6 bases). Germline V gene data show CDR1 as SGHDN and CDR2 as FVKESK. V was cut by 0 bases and J by 1 base, with 12 bases left in between. CDR3 length: 16 residues. The CDR3 protein is CASSQDGYRENTEAFF. The DNA read from the CDR3 is TGTGCCAGCAGCCAAGACGGTTACAGGGAGAACACTGAA.

For this clone: The read terminates 3 residues ahead of where the CDR3 ends, so the germline J gene completes it. The chain carries TRBV18 and TRBJ1-1, with D tentatively TRBD1 (5 bases). The CDR3 runs 15 residues. Germline V lookup: CDR1 KGHSH, CDR2 LQKENI. The CDR3 DNA, read in part, is TGTGCCAGCTCGGGACTAGCGGGAGACATAGATACG. It yields the protein CASSGLAGDIDT. The whole CDR3 is CASSGLAGDIDTAFF.

With respect to this clone: The read ends 3 residues early relative to the CDR3; the germline J gene fills the gap. The chain recombines TRBV2 with TRBJ2-3, with 15 bases lining up with TRBD2. V lost 6 bases and J lost 5; bases outside the gene matches: 9. The germline V gene encodes CDR1 SNHLY and CDR2 FYNNEI. This CDR3 comprises 17 residues. The DNA read from the CDR3 is TGTGCCAGCAGCCAATTTGGACTAGCGGGGGGGCAAGATACG. The encoded protein is CASSQFGLAGGQDT. The entire CDR3 is CASSQFGLAGGQDTQYF. The entire variable domain, with the rest obtained from reference TRBV2 and TRBJ2-3, is as follows: EPEVTQTPSHQVTQMGQEVILRCVPISNHLYFYWYRQILGQKVEFLVSFYNNEISEKSEIFDDQFSVERPDGSNFTLKIRSTKLEDSAMYFCASSQFGLAGGQDTQYFGPGTRLTVL.

A remark on this clone: The read comes to an end 3 residues before the CDR3 does, leaving the germline J gene to fill in the end. V is TRBV19 and J is TRBJ2-2; D is uncertain. Germline values: CDR1 LNHDA, CDR2 SQIVND (reference sequence). Deletions cut 6 bases from V and 1 base from J, with 9 bases between. The CDR3 consists of 14 residues. The CDR3 DNA, read in part, is TGTGCCAGTAGGATAAGACTGAACACCGGGGAG. This translates into CASRIRLNTGE. The entire CDR3 reads CASRIRLNTGELFF.

The CDR3 sequence: CASSLGLIAFF. The CDR3 bases that were read are TGTGCCAGCAGCCTCGGTTTGATC. V gene TRBV11-3 combines with J gene TRBJ1-1, with D unresolved. The sequenced fragment ends 3 residues before the CDR3 boundary, so the rest is inferred from the germline J gene. The germline V gene encodes CDR1 SGHNT and CDR2 YENEEA. The CDR3 is 11 residues long.

Comments on this clone: The CDR3 end lies 3 residues beyond the end of the read and is filled in from the germline J gene. The chain is built from TRBV19 and TRBJ2-3, with 10 bases lining up with TRBD2. Losses at the gene ends were 3 bases for V and 0 bases for J; bases not matched to a gene: 3. This CDR3 is 16 amino acids long. In germline, CDR1 is LNHDA, CDR2 SQIVND (reference sequence). Partial CDR3 DNA: TGTGCCAGTAGTATCCGGGGACTAGCGAGCACAGATACG. Translating it yields CASSIRGLASTDT. The entire CDR3 is CASSIRGLASTDTQYF.

Regarding this clone: Sequencing ends 3 residues short of the CDR3 end; the germline J gene provides the rest. The chain joins TRBV6-1 to TRBJ2-1, with a weak D call TRBD2 (5 bases). CDR3 length: 15 residues. Per germline, CDR1 MNHNS and CDR2 SASEGT. V was shortened by 2 bases and J by 0 bases, with 8 bases between the two germline ends. CDR3 residues: CASSESGSSYNEQFF. The DNA read from the CDR3 is TGTGCCAGCAGTGAAAGCGGAAGCTCCTACAATGAG.

As regards this clone: The read terminates 3 residues ahead of where the CDR3 ends, so the germline J gene completes it. The chain links TRBV18 to TRBJ1-1; TRBD1 matches 11 bases. The CDR3 loop spans 15 amino acids. Germline CDR1 reads KGHSH; CDR2 reads LQKENI. After removal of 6 bases from V and 4 bases from J, the junction contained 7 bases not matched to a gene. Incomplete CDR3 DNA: TGTGCCAGCTCGGGACAGGGGGATATGGGCACTGAA. Translated: CASSGQGDMGTE. From start to end, the CDR3 is CASSGQGDMGTEAFF.

About this clone itself: The DNA ends 3 residues before the CDR3 does, and the rest of the CDR3 is filled in from the germline J gene. The genes are TRBV20-1 and TRBJ1-2, with D possibly TRBD1 on 5 matching bases. The V end was cut by 0 bases, the J end by 2 bases, with 13 bases between. The CDR3 loop spans 15 amino acids. CDR1 is DFQATT, CDR2 SNEGSKA, per germline (reference sequence). This CDR3 reads CSAREKQVLNYGYTF. The CDR3 bases that were read are TGCAGTGCTAGAGAGAAACAGGTTCTCAACTATGGC.

The covered CDR3 bases are TGTGCCAGCAGCACCACAGGGTCCCCCTACAATGAG. Translation: CASSTTGSPYNE. The CDR3 as a whole reads CASSTTGSPYNEQFF. The chain has TRBV9 and TRBJ2-1; perhaps TRBD1 as D (6 bases). The read gets to within 3 residues of the CDR3 end, and the germline J gene fills in the rest. Germline CDR1 is SGDLS and CDR2 is YYNGEE. The V end was cut by 4 bases, the J end by 2 bases, with 13 bases between. The CDR3 loop spans 15 amino acids.

Note on this clone: The read terminates 3 residues ahead of where the CDR3 ends, so the germline J gene completes it. The rearrangement joins TRBV6-4 to TRBJ2-3; 8 nucleotides line up with TRBD2. V was pared by 3 bases and J by 2 bases, with 4 bases of the junction left unmatched. Germline assignment: CDR1 MRHNA and CDR2 SNTAGT. The CDR3 is 15 amino acids. The CDR3 loop reads CASSEGLGDTDTQYF. The CDR3 DNA, read in part, is TGTGCCAGCAGTGAGGGACTAGGTGACACAGATACG.

The CDR3 DNA, read in part, is TGTGCCAGCAGCCCACCACCGACAGGGCTTACAGATACG. Translated, it gives CASSPPPTGLTDT. The full-length CDR3 reads as CASSPPPTGLTDTQYF. The chain joins TRBV7-3 to TRBJ2-3, with TRBD1 matching over 7 bases. The read halts 3 residues ahead of the CDR3 end, with the missing end drawn from the germline J gene. Germline lookup yields CDR1 SGHTA and CDR2 FQGTGA. The CDR3 sequence is 16 residues long. After removal of 5 bases from V and 3 bases from J, the junction contained 11 bases not matched to a gene.

On this clone: Read data end 3 residues before the CDR3 end; the end is taken from the germline J gene. The rearrangement links TRBV10-2 to TRBJ2-7, with D uncertain. The length of the CDR3 is 15 residues. The V and J ends lost 3 bases and 3 bases respectively, with 15 bases between them. Germline lookup yields CDR1 WSHSY and CDR2 SAAADI. The CDR3 region is CASSDSWVFRYEQYF. The sequenced CDR3 bases are TGCGCCAGCAGTGATAGCTGGGTGTTTCGCTACGAG.

In the case of this clone: The read ends 3 residues early relative to the CDR3; the germline J gene fills the gap. This rearrangement joins TRBV5-1 to TRBJ1-1, with a possible D match to TRBD1 (5 bases). V lost 8 bases to trimming and J lost 1 base, with 9 bases between them. Looked up from germline, CDR1 is SGHRS and CDR2 is YFSETQ. The CDR3 loop spans 12 amino acids. Partial CDR3 DNA: TGCGCCAGTATGACAGAGAACACTGAA. As protein: CASMTENTE. The full CDR3 sequence reads CASMTENTEAFF.

Points on this clone: Read sequence stops 3 residues before the CDR3 end, and the germline J gene provides the missing end. The V and J genes are TRBV7-6 and TRBJ1-2; possibly TRBD1 for D (5 bases). Germline-derived CDR1 and CDR2 are SGHVS and FNYEAQ. The V end lost 5 bases, the J end lost 1 base, and 11 bases lay between the germline ends. The CDR3 covers 14 residues. The part of the CDR3 DNA that was read is TGTGCCAGCAGCCCGGGGGGGGTTAACTATGGC. Translated: CASSPGGVNYG. In full, the CDR3 is CASSPGGVNYGYTF.

A note on this clone: The CDR3 goes on 3 residues after the read ends, and that part is filled in from the germline J gene. J is TRBJ2-4 and V is TRBV11-2; no clear D. The CDR3 loop spans 11 amino acids. Germline V gene data show CDR1 as SGHAT and CDR2 as FQNNGV. The sequenced part of the CDR3 DNA is TGTGCCAGCAGCTTGGGCGTGGGT. This sequence encodes CASSLGVG. In full, the CDR3 is CASSLGVGQYF.

Regarding this clone: The read is 3 residues too short to cover the CDR3 end, so that end is filled in from the germline J gene. The chain has TRBV7-2 and TRBJ1-2; D remains unclear. The germline gives CDR1 SGHTA, CDR2 FQGNSA. The CDR3 has 14 amino acids. CDR3 bases read: TGTGCCAGCAGCTTAGGGAGCGGATACTACGAC. As protein: CASSLGSGYYD. In full, the CDR3 is CASSLGSGYYDYTF.

Comments on this clone: The read ends 3 residues early relative to the CDR3; the germline J gene fills the gap. The chain has TRBV30 and TRBJ2-6; 10 nucleotides match TRBD1. There are 16 residues in the CDR3. The V and J ends lost 5 bases and 2 bases, in that order; junction bases with no gene match: 6. Germline loops: CDR1 GTSNPN, CDR2 SVGIG (reference sequence). CDR3 bases read: TGTGCCTGGGATGGGACAGGGGTGACTGGGGCCAACGTC. Residues: CAWDGTGVTGANV. The complete CDR3 protein is CAWDGTGVTGANVLTF.

Of note for this clone: The read ends 3 residues shy of where the CDR3 ends; the end is completed using the germline J gene. The chain combines TRBV4-2 with TRBJ2-1; 12 nucleotides agree with TRBD2. Germline CDR1 and CDR2: LGHNA and YNFKEQ. The CDR3 spans 15 residues. The V segment lost 4 bases and the J segment 6 bases; nucleotides outside the gene matches: 4. CDR3 bases read: TGTGCCAGCAGCCCTAGCGGGGGGGCATTCAATGAG. Amino acid sequence: CASSPSGGAFNE. The full CDR3 protein is CASSPSGGAFNEQFF.

On this clone: The CDR3 is cut off 3 residues early in the read; its end comes from the germline J gene. The chain links TRBV18 to TRBJ2-1; D not certain. Germline CDR1 and CDR2: KGHSH and LQKENI. The CDR3 runs 12 residues. V lost 4 bases to trimming and J lost 5 bases, with 6 bases between them. The sequenced CDR3 bases are TGTGCCAGCTCACAATCTAACAATGAG. This translates into CASSQSNNE. The whole CDR3 protein is CASSQSNNEQFF.